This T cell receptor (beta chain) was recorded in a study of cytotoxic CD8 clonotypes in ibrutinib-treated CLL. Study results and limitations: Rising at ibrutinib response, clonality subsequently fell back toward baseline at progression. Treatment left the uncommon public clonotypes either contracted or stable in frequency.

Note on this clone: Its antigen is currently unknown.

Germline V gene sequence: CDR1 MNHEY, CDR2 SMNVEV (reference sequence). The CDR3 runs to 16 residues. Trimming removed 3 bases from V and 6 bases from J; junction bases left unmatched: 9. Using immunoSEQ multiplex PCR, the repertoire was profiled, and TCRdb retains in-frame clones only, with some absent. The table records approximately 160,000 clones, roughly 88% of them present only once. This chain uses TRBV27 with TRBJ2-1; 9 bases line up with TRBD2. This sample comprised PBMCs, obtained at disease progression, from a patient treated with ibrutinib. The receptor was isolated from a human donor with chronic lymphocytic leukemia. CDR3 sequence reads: CASSLNTGTSPNEQFF. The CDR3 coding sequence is TGTGCCAGCAGTTTGAATACCGGGACTAGCCCCAATGAGCAGTTCTTC.